A single sample is the source of the 6 T cell receptor beta chains below, sequenced in a study of T cells in localized non-small cell lung cancer. The method was immunoSEQ multiplex PCR; TCRdb's version includes in-frame clones alone and lacks a portion of them. This sample has around 1,500 clones; around a quarter occur once, and the top ten carry over 15%. The material sequenced was normal lung tissue next to the tumor, taken before any cancer treatment. These receptors were taken from a male donor at least 60 years old with stage II squamous cell lung carcinoma.

The V and J genes are TRBV6-8 and TRBJ2-5, with 7 bases aligning to TRBD2. Germline CDR1 MNHGY, CDR2 SAAAGT. CDR3 length: 15 amino acids. V lost 4 bases, J lost 3 bases, and 8 bases stayed unmatched. DNA for the CDR3: TGTGCCAGCAGTTTTCTGGAGCGGGGAAAAGAGACCCAGTACTTC. It encodes CASSFLERGKETQYF.

The V gene is TRBV18, the J gene TRBJ2-6; 7 nucleotides align to TRBD1. V shed 6 bases and J 2 bases; nucleotides not matched to a gene: 7. This CDR3 is 16 amino acids long. Germline loops: CDR1 KGHSH, CDR2 LQKENI. CDR3 amino acids: CASSLRGGAGANVLTF. The CDR3 region has the DNA TGTGCCAGCTCGTTGCGAGGGGGCGCTGGGGCCAACGTCCTGACTTTC.

This clone was seen a handful of times. J is TRBJ2-3 and V is TRBV6-8; D not resolved. The CDR3 has 12 residues. The V and J ends lost 11 bases and 3 bases respectively, with 12 bases between them. Germline V gives CDR1 MNHGY, CDR2 SAAAGT. As DNA, the CDR3 is TGTGCCGCAAAGGCAGTGACAGATACGCAGTATTTT. It yields the protein CAAKAVTDTQYF.

This clone is categorized as hyperexpanded. The chain recombines TRBV11-3 with TRBJ2-3; TRBD1 or TRBD2 may be the D gene (5 bases each). V lost 1 base and J 5 bases, leaving 10 bases between the germline ends. The germline gives CDR1 SGHNT, CDR2 YENEEA. This CDR3 is built from 14 residues. CDR3 nucleotides: TGTGCCAGCAGCTTAGGAGGGGCGGTAGATACGCAGTATTTT. Amino acids: CASSLGGAVDTQYF.

The chain uses TRBV18 and TRBJ1-1, with D possibly being TRBD1 (6 bases). The CDR3 consists of 13 residues. The germline V gene encodes CDR1 KGHSH and CDR2 LQKENI. V lost 3 bases and J 2 bases, leaving 7 bases between the germline ends. The CDR3 DNA is TGTGCCAGCTCACCGGACAGTAACACTGAAGCTTTCTTT. It codes for CASSPDSNTEAFF.

This clone was counted a few times. This chain links TRBV18 with TRBJ1-2, with 9 bases identical to TRBD1. Germline V gene sequence: CDR1 KGHSH, CDR2 LQKENI. V trimming: 3 bases; J trimming: 4 bases; junction bases outside the gene matches: 6. The CDR3 has 15 amino acids. The CDR3 here is CASSPGQGEGYGYTF. The CDR3 nucleotides read TGTGCCAGCTCACCGGGACAGGGTGAAGGCTATGGCTACACCTTC.